This entry lists 4 T cell receptor beta chains sequenced from one sample in a study of blood T cell repertoires in COVID-19. This table comes from immunoSEQ multiplex PCR, and its TCRdb copy is limited to in-frame clones, with some not included. Of some 460,000 clones in the sample, around 90% are singletons; the top ten hold around 0.64%. The sample comprised PBMCs or T cells enriched from blood (not recorded which). The receptors shown here come from a woman between 18 and 30 years old who had recovered from COVID-19.

V usage is TRBV25-1 and J usage is TRBJ1-5, with 8 bases that match TRBD1. Germline V gene data show CDR1 as MGHDK and CDR2 as SYGVNS. Unmatched junction bases numbered 8, after V lost 11 bases and J lost 2 bases. The CDR3 is 14 residues long. The CDR3: CASGTGQGNQPQHF. CDR3 sequence (DNA): TGTGCCTCGGGGACGGGACAGGGCAATCAGCCCCAGCATTTT. Using reference TRBV25-1 and TRBJ1-5 for the parts outside the CDR3, the full variable domain is EADIYQTPRYLVIGTGKKITLECSQTMGHDKMYWYQQDPGMELHLIHYSYGVNSTEKGDLSSESTVSRIRTEHFPLTLESARPSHTSQYLCASGTGQGNQPQHFGDGTRLSIL.

The chain uses TRBV6-5 and TRBJ1-2; D unresolved. Germline V gives CDR1 MNHEY, CDR2 SVGAGI. The CDR3 contains 14 residues. V lost 0 bases and J lost 7, with 12 bases in between. This CDR3 is CASSYSTGGAGYTF. The CDR3 DNA sequence: TGTGCCAGCAGTTACTCGACGGGAGGAGCTGGCTACACCTTC.

V usage is TRBV5-1 and J usage is TRBJ2-1; 7 nucleotides line up with TRBD2. The CDR3 totals 16 residues. The junction had 12 bases not matched to a gene; V was cut back by 3 bases and J by 6 bases. Looked up from germline, CDR1 is SGHRS and CDR2 is YFSETQ. CDR3 sequence reads: CASSSEGRGTLNEQFF. CDR3 DNA sequence: TGCGCCAGCAGCTCCGAGGGGCGGGGGACTCTCAATGAGCAGTTCTTC.

V usage is TRBV4-1 and J usage is TRBJ1-1; possibly TRBD1 for D (5 bases). Per the germline V gene, CDR1 is MGHRA and CDR2 is YSYEKL. V gave up 0 bases and J gave up 5 bases, with 22 bases separating them. The CDR3 loop spans 18 amino acids. The CDR3 loop is CASSQDRGRTLGWTEAFF. For the CDR3, the DNA is TGCGCCAGCAGCCAAGATAGGGGCAGGACCCTGGGATGGACTGAAGCTTTCTTT.